These 32 T cell receptor beta chains were all obtained from the same sample, sequenced in a study of blood T cell repertoires in COVID-19. Assay: immunoSEQ multiplex PCR; the TCRdb copy retains only in-frame clones and omits some. Counted here are about 240,000 clones, approximately 87% occurring once; the ten biggest clones make up 6.2%. The sequenced sample was peripheral blood. The receptors come from a man between 60 and 70 years old with acute or convalescent COVID-19.

The chain links TRBV7-9 to TRBJ2-7, with 8 bases fitting TRBD1. The V segment lost 5 bases and the J segment 3 bases; nucleotides outside the gene matches: 6. The germline CDR1 and CDR2 sequences are SEHNR and FQNEAQ (reference sequence). This CDR3 comprises 14 residues. CDR3 loop: CASSPGTGDYEQYF. The CDR3 bases are TGTGCCAGCAGCCCTGGGACAGGAGACTACGAGCAGTACTTC.

V usage is TRBV30 and J usage is TRBJ2-7; a possible D gene is TRBD2 (5 bases). This CDR3 region has 13 residues. V was clipped by 3 bases and J by 4 bases, with 13 bases between them. CDR1 and CDR2 (germline): GTSNPN, SVGIG (reference sequence). The CDR3: CAWSNTGLYEQYF. The CDR3 DNA reads TGTGCCTGGAGCAACACGGGATTATACGAGCAGTACTTC.

The V call is TRBV11-3, the J call TRBJ2-1; 7 bases are a match to TRBD2. The CDR3 is 15 residues long. Trimming removed 1 base from V and 7 bases from J; junction bases left unmatched: 7. CDR1 is SGHNT and CDR2 is YENEEA in the germline V gene. The CDR3: CASSLGGSSGNEQFF. CDR3 nucleotide sequence: TGTGCCAGCAGCTTAGGCGGGAGTTCGGGGAATGAGCAGTTCTTC.

The chain is built from TRBV30 and TRBJ1-1; tentatively, D is TRBD1 (6 bases). Germline CDR1 is GTSNPN and CDR2 is SVGIG (reference sequence). The V end lost 8 bases, the J end lost 1 base, and 14 bases lay between the germline ends. This CDR3 is 13 amino acids long. CDR3 amino acids: CAGGGLSNTEAFF. Written as DNA, the CDR3 is TGTGCCGGGGGGGGGCTCTCGAACACTGAAGCTTTCTTT.

This chain links TRBV6-5 with TRBJ2-3; 11 bases line up with TRBD2. With V trimmed by 0 bases and J by 4 bases, 3 bases remained unmatched. The CDR3 runs to 16 residues. Germline V lookup: CDR1 MNHEY, CDR2 SVGAGI. The CDR3 is CASSYSVAGGADTQYF. CDR3 bases: TGTGCCAGCAGTTACTCCGTAGCGGGAGGGGCAGATACGCAGTATTTT.

This clone has more than one count but fewer than ten. The gene calls are TRBV29-1 and TRBJ1-1, with 7 bases identical to TRBD1. CDR1 SQVTM and CDR2 ANQGSEA come from the germline V gene. After removal of 4 bases from V and 1 base from J, the junction contained 3 bases not matched to a gene. The CDR3 runs 13 residues. CDR3 DNA sequence: TGCAGCGTTGGGGGGACAGCGAACACTGAAGCTTTCTTT. This translates into CSVGGTANTEAFF.

The chain combines TRBV7-3 with TRBJ2-1; 7 bases are shared with TRBD2. V gave up 5 bases and J gave up 0 bases; unmatched junction bases: 4. CDR1 is SGHTA and CDR2 is FQGTGA in the germline V gene. The length of the CDR3 is 15 residues. The CDR3 DNA sequence: TGTGCCAGCAGCCCGGGGACTACCTCCTACAATGAGCAGTTCTTC. The encoded protein is CASSPGTTSYNEQFF.

The chain uses TRBV5-1 and TRBJ2-7, with 8 bases identical to TRBD2. In germline, CDR1 is SGHRS, CDR2 YFSETQ. The J segment lost 0 bases and the V segment lost 7 bases, leaving 0 bases of the junction unmatched. The CDR3 consists of 12 residues. This chain's CDR3 is CASGTSSYEQYF. DNA for the CDR3: TGCGCCAGCGGGACTAGCTCCTACGAGCAGTACTTC.

This clone was seen a few times. The V and J genes are TRBV27 and TRBJ1-5, with D perhaps TRBD1 (5 bases). Germline assignment: CDR1 MNHEY and CDR2 SMNVEV (reference sequence). The V gene lost 6 bases and the J gene lost 2 bases, with 14 bases spanning the gap. The CDR3 contains 15 residues. In DNA, the CDR3 is TGTGCCAGCAGGGGGACTACCCAGGGCAATCAGCCCCAGCATTTT. This gives the protein CASRGTTQGNQPQHF.

V and J are TRBV2 and TRBJ1-5; D is unresolved. Germline V CDR1 and CDR2: SNHLY, FYNNEI. This CDR3 spans 13 amino acids. With 6 bases removed from V and 6 bases from J, the gap between germline ends came to 12 bases. The CDR3 DNA reads TGTGCCAGCAGGAGCCTCCAGGTTCAGCCCCAGCATTTT. This encodes CASRSLQVQPQHF.

This chain connects TRBV7-2 to TRBJ2-2; unclear D gene. V was cut by 5 bases and J by 0 bases, with 4 bases left in between. This CDR3 comprises 13 residues. Germline CDR1 reads SGHTA; CDR2 reads FQGNSA. CDR3 sequence: CASSPSNTGELFF. CDR3 DNA: TGTGCCAGCAGCCCATCGAACACCGGGGAGCTGTTTTTT. Drawing the rest from reference TRBV7-2 and TRBJ2-2, the complete variable domain is GAGVSQSPSNKVTEKGKDVELRCDPISGHTALYWYRQSLGQGLEFLIYFQGNSAPDKSGLPSDRFSAERTGGSVSTLTIQRTQQEDSAVYLCASSPSNTGELFFGEGSRLTVL.

V and J are TRBV4-1 and TRBJ2-7, with TRBD1 matching 7 bases. Germline CDR1 MGHRA, CDR2 YSYEKL. Trimming took 2 bases from V and 2 from J; bases not matched to a gene: 6. The CDR3 is 15 residues long. CDR3 amino acids: CASSQSGQITYEQYF. In DNA, the CDR3 is TGCGCCAGCAGCCAATCGGGACAGATCACCTACGAGCAGTACTTC.

V gene TRBV2 combines with J gene TRBJ2-3; 14 nucleotides align to TRBD2. The CDR3 contains 16 residues. V gave up 6 bases and J gave up 0 bases; unmatched junction bases: 2. CDR1 is SNHLY and CDR2 is FYNNEI in the germline V gene. CDR3 sequence (DNA): TGTGCCAGCAGGGGACTAGCGGGAGTAAGCACAGATACGCAGTATTTT. As protein: CASRGLAGVSTDTQYF. The full variable domain, with the rest looked up from reference TRBV2 and TRBJ2-3, is EPEVTQTPSHQVTQMGQEVILRCVPISNHLYFYWYRQILGQKVEFLVSFYNNEISEKSEIFDDQFSVERPDGSNFTLKIRSTKLEDSAMYFCASRGLAGVSTDTQYFGPGTRLTVL.

The V and J genes are TRBV14 and TRBJ2-7; 11 nucleotides align to TRBD1. Trimming took 3 bases from V and 12 from J; bases not matched to a gene: 7. Germline lookup yields CDR1 SGHDN and CDR2 FVKESK. The CDR3 sequence is 13 residues long. The CDR3 reads CASSQGTGGSRYF. In DNA, the CDR3 is TGTGCCAGCAGCCAGGGGACAGGGGGGTCTCGGTACTTC. The whole variable domain, filled in from reference TRBV14 and TRBJ2-7, reads EAGVTQFPSHSVIEKGQTVTLRCDPISGHDNLYWYRRVMGKEIKFLLHFVKESKQDESGMPNNRFLAERTGGTYSTLKVQPAELEDSGVYFCASSQGTGGSRYFGPGTRLTVT.

V gene TRBV5-1 combines with J gene TRBJ2-7, with 9 bases aligning to TRBD1. The CDR3 loop spans 16 amino acids. J gave up 3 bases and V 4 bases, and 11 bases lay outside the gene matches. Germline V gene sequence: CDR1 SGHRS, CDR2 YFSETQ. The CDR3 nucleotides are TGCGCCAGCAGCGCCAGGGCGGGGACAGGGCTCTACGAGCAGTACTTC. This sequence encodes CASSARAGTGLYEQYF.

The J gene is TRBJ1-4, the V gene TRBV19, with 8 bases fitting TRBD1. Germline V gives CDR1 LNHDA, CDR2 SQIVND (reference sequence). The CDR3 covers 16 residues. V shed 2 bases, J shed 3 bases, and the junction held 5 bases outside the gene matches. The CDR3 coding sequence is TGTGCCAGTAGTATAAGGAAGACAGGGGCTAATGAAAAACTGTTTTTT. It encodes CASSIRKTGANEKLFF.

The chain uses TRBV14 and TRBJ2-1, with TRBD2 matching 14 bases. The CDR3 is made up of 17 amino acids. J gave up 5 bases and V 5 bases, and 8 bases lay outside the gene matches. Germline V gives CDR1 SGHDN, CDR2 FVKESK. In nucleotides, the CDR3 is TGTGCCAGCAGCGAGACTAGCGGGAGGGCCCTCAACAATGAGCAGTTCTTC. Protein sequence: CASSETSGRALNNEQFF. Filled out from reference TRBV14 and TRBJ2-1, the complete variable domain reads EAGVTQFPSHSVIEKGQTVTLRCDPISGHDNLYWYRRVMGKEIKFLLHFVKESKQDESGMPNNRFLAERTGGTYSTLKVQPAELEDSGVYFCASSETSGRALNNEQFFGPGTRLTVL.

The chain combines TRBV9 with TRBJ2-7, with 8 bases that match TRBD1. The V and J ends lost 3 bases and 4 bases, in that order; junction bases with no gene match: 6. Germline V CDR1 and CDR2: SGDLS, YYNGEE. The CDR3 is made up of 14 amino acids. CDR3 nucleotide sequence: TGTGCCAGCAGCGGAGACAGGGGTTTATACGAGCAGTACTTC. Amino acids: CASSGDRGLYEQYF.

The chain combines TRBV6-1 with TRBJ2-7; 12 bases agree with TRBD1. The V and J ends lost 1 base and 7 bases, in that order; junction bases with no gene match: 8. From germline, CDR1 is MNHNS and CDR2 SASEGT. The CDR3 is 16 amino acids. Here the CDR3 reads CASSEDPGQGAWEQYF. The CDR3 DNA sequence: TGTGCCAGCAGTGAAGATCCGGGACAGGGGGCGTGGGAGCAGTACTTC.

J is TRBJ2-1 and V is TRBV20-1, with 12 bases that match TRBD2. Germline lookup yields CDR1 DFQATT and CDR2 SNEGSKA (reference sequence). The CDR3 runs 16 residues. V dropped 3 bases and J dropped 9; count of bases not matched to a gene: 12. CDR3 bases: TGCAGTGCTAGTCCAATGACTAGCGGGAGCCAGGGTGAGCAGTTCTTC. Amino acids: CSASPMTSGSQGEQFF.

The chain uses TRBV30 and TRBJ2-1, with 13 nucleotides matching TRBD2. V was clipped by 0 bases and J by 6 bases; unmatched bases: 2. The CDR3 is 15 residues long. The germline gives CDR1 GTSNPN, CDR2 SVGIG (reference sequence). The CDR3 nucleotides read TGTGCCTGGAGTGTCGGACTAGCGGGGGCCAATGAGCAGTTCTTC. Protein: CAWSVGLAGANEQFF.

The chain is built from TRBV19 and TRBJ2-2; 10 bases agree with TRBD2. The germline V gene encodes CDR1 LNHDA and CDR2 SQIVND (reference sequence). This CDR3 comprises 15 residues. With 5 bases clipped from V and 6 bases from J, the junction kept 6 bases outside the gene matches. The CDR3 DNA follows: TGTGCCAGTAGTGCCCTAGCGGGAGTCCCCGGGGAGCTGTTTTTT. Residues: CASSALAGVPGELFF.

The genes are TRBV7-3 and TRBJ2-2; maybe TRBD1 (6 bases). CDR1 SGHTA and CDR2 FQGTGA come from the germline V gene. CDR3 length: 18 residues. V dropped 2 bases and J dropped 0 bases, with 16 bases sitting between them. The CDR3 nucleotides read TGTGCCAGCAGCTTACGAAGTCGGGGACAATCGAACACCGGGGAGCTGTTTTTT. Translation: CASSLRSRGQSNTGELFF.

CDR3 in DNA: TGTGCCAGCAGAGGTGGGGGCCCAACCTACGAGCAGTACTTC. This gives the protein CASRGGGPTYEQYF. V is TRBV28 and J is TRBJ2-7; D is perhaps TRBD1 (6 bases). The CDR3 length is 14 residues. The germline V and J ends were trimmed by 6 bases and 2 bases, with 14 bases remaining between them. Per the germline V gene, CDR1 is MDHEN and CDR2 is SYDVKM.

This chain connects TRBV28 to TRBJ2-7; the match to TRBD1 covers 8 bases. V dropped 5 bases and J dropped 4; count of bases not matched to a gene: 10. This CDR3 has 15 amino acids. Germline-derived CDR1 and CDR2 are MDHEN and SYDVKM. CDR3 nucleotide sequence: TGTGCCAGCAGTCTTCCTGCGGGGACAGGTTACGAGCAGTACTTC. Residues: CASSLPAGTGYEQYF.

The CDR3 sequence is CASSQDRGWGTEAFF. The CDR3 DNA reads TGTGCCAGCAGCCAAGATCGGGGGTGGGGCACTGAAGCTTTCTTT. This chain connects TRBV14 to TRBJ1-1; D is perhaps TRBD1 (5 bases). The V gene lost 0 bases and the J gene lost 4 bases, with 12 bases spanning the gap. The CDR3 has 15 residues. The germline gives CDR1 SGHDN, CDR2 FVKESK.

The V gene is TRBV4-2, the J gene TRBJ1-2, with D unclear. V lost 2 bases and J 8 bases, leaving 15 bases between the germline ends. This CDR3 has 14 residues. Germline CDR1 and CDR2: LGHNA and YNFKEQ. The CDR3 region is CASSQRLTVGGYTF. The CDR3 DNA sequence: TGTGCCAGCAGCCAAAGACTGACGGTCGGCGGCTACACCTTC.

The gene calls are TRBV19 and TRBJ1-2, with 7 bases that match TRBD1. The V and J ends lost 9 bases and 2 bases, in that order; junction bases with no gene match: 12. This CDR3 spans 15 amino acids. Germline CDR1 reads LNHDA; CDR2 reads SQIVND (reference sequence). Written as DNA, the CDR3 is TGTGCCAGCTTCGCCCCGGGACAGACAAACTATGGCTACACCTTC. Its translation: CASFAPGQTNYGYTF.

This chain connects TRBV7-2 to TRBJ1-1; a possible D gene is TRBD1 (5 bases). V was shortened by 5 bases and J by 4 bases, with 14 bases between the two germline ends. This CDR3 contains 14 residues. Germline loops: CDR1 SGHTA, CDR2 FQGNSA. The CDR3 region has the DNA TGTGCCAGCAGCCCCCTCTTAGGGGCCACTGAAGCTTTCTTT. Translation gives CASSPLLGATEAFF.

The genes are TRBV7-3 and TRBJ2-3, with a tentative D call TRBD2 (6 bases). The germline V and J ends were trimmed by 5 bases and 3 bases, with 18 bases remaining between them. The CDR3 runs to 16 residues. Germline assignment: CDR1 SGHTA and CDR2 FQGTGA. The CDR3 DNA sequence: TGTGCCAGCAGCCCCTCGGGGTTCGGGAGTACAGATACGCAGTATTTT. Amino acid sequence: CASSPSGFGSTDTQYF.

The chain has TRBV18 and TRBJ1-2; 8 bases fit TRBD1. The CDR3 totals 15 residues. The V and J ends lost 3 bases and 6 bases, in that order; junction bases with no gene match: 9. Germline values: CDR1 KGHSH, CDR2 LQKENI. CDR3 residues: CASSPSRTGKHGYTF. CDR3 DNA: TGTGCCAGCTCACCCAGCAGGACAGGGAAGCATGGCTACACCTTC. The variable domain in full, completed from reference TRBV18 and TRBJ1-2, reads NAGVMQNPRHLVRRRGQEARLRCSPMKGHSHVYWYRQLPEEGLKFMVYLQKENIIDESGMPKERFSAEFPKEGPSILRIQQVVRGDSAAYFCASSPSRTGKHGYTFGSGTRLTVV.

Sample share makes this clone medium-sized. The chain employs TRBV7-3 and TRBJ2-2, with TRBD1 identical over 10 bases. Unmatched junction bases numbered 7, after V lost 6 bases and J lost 3 bases. The CDR3 length is 16 residues. The germline CDR1 and CDR2 sequences are SGHTA and FQGTGA. CDR3: CASRLGGTGDTGELFF. The DNA of the CDR3 is TGTGCCAGCAGACTGGGCGGGACAGGGGACACCGGGGAGCTGTTTTTT. Variable domain in full (rest from reference TRBV7-3 and TRBJ2-2): GAGVSQTPSNKVTEKGKYVELRCDPISGHTALYWYRQSLGQGPEFLIYFQGTGAADDSGLPNDRFFAVRPEGSVSTLKIQRTERGDSAVYLCASRLGGTGDTGELFFGEGSRLTVL.